This is a list of T cell receptor beta chains from one sample in a study of spatial heterogeneity in lung cancer. TCRdb itself ran the 5' RACE reads through MiXCR, one entry per CDR3 protein. This table has tens of thousands of distinct CDR3 sequences, 6.5% to 9% appearing once. The starting material was PBMCs, obtained at surgery. These receptors were taken from a female donor with early-stage non-small cell lung cancer. The CDR3 runs from the conserved cysteine through the conserved F or W. The D gene is left open where the match is weak.

v_call,d_call,cdr3_aa
TRBV10-3,TRBD1,CAISDDRGYGYTF
TRBV7-2,NA,CASSLDRADTGELFF
TRBV6-1,NA,CASSSPSSIATDTQYF
TRBV5-4,NA,CATYFLSTGELFF
TRBV10-3,TRBD2,CAISESGLAREQFF
TRBV20-1,NA,CSALSTDTQYF
TRBV7-9,TRBD1,CASSPIQGAKQFF
TRBV20-1,NA,CSALGGSSNYNEQFF
TRBV4-2,NA,CASSQGLGPSGNTIYF
TRBV11-2,NA,CASRGTRGRTDTQYF
TRBV6-6,NA,CASSYRESSYNEQFF
TRBV9,TRBD2,CASSVVSSGKVEQFF
TRBV4-2,NA,CASSQGLLRAQETQYF
TRBV2,NA,CASSYGQTIRSGNTIYF
TRBV2,NA,CASSAGTNTYEQYF
TRBV2,NA,CASSPGRGTQYF
TRBV7-2,TRBD2,CASSLRGGQEQYF
TRBV5-5,NA,CASSLRGYNEQFF
TRBV10-2,NA,CASINTGTRIEQFF
TRBV15,NA,CATSRVPLWGETQYF
TRBV9,NA,CASPLGINQPQHF
TRBV6-4,NA,CASSEGFFTGELFF
TRBV6-5,TRBD1,CASSYLPGQGANSPLHF
TRBV6-6,NA,CASRTPDSYEQYF
TRBV19,NA,CASSMASVPGELFF
TRBV6-6,TRBD1,CASSYYEGADTQYF
TRBV27,TRBD1,CATRRTHRGRYEQYF
TRBV4-1,NA,CASSQESRGSYNEQFF
TRBV20-1,TRBD1,CSARASGTGVDEQYF
TRBV19,TRBD2,CASSPQRGAYNEQFF
TRBV7-2,TRBD2,CASSGGPAGEQYF